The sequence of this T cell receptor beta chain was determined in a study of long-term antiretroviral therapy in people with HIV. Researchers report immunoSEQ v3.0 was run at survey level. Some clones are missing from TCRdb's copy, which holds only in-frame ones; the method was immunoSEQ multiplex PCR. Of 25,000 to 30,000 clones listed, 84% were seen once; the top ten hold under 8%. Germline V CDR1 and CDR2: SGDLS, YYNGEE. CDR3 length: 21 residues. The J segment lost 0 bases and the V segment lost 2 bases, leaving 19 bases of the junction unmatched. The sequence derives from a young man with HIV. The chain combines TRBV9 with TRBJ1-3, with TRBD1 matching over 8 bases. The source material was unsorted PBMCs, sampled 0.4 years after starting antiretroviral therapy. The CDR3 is CASSVQTQAGTGAHSGNTIYF. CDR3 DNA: TGTGCCAGCAGCGTCCAAACCCAGGCCGGGACAGGAGCCCACTCTGGAAACACCATATATTTT.